The subject of this entry is one T cell receptor (beta chain). Its antigen remains unknown. The V gene's germline CDR1 is LNHNV and CDR2 YYDKDF (reference sequence). This CDR3 contains 15 residues. V shed 6 bases and J 1 base; nucleotides not matched to a gene: 3. TCRdb's table, derived via immunoSEQ multiplex PCR, lists solely in-frame clones and lacks some. The sample has 150,000 to 160,000 clones; approximately 91% are singletons. The data belong to a study of T cell responses to AZD1222 COVID-19 vaccine. The study, taken as a whole, reports: Increased Spike-specific TCR breadth and depth were observed after two AZD1222 doses.

The chain has TRBV15 and TRBJ2-3; 11 positions match TRBD2. The sequencing here drew on peripheral blood, taken 28 days after the second AZD1222 dose. The receptor's source is an adult who received the AZD1222 COVID-19 vaccine. The CDR3 bases are TGTGCCACCAGTCTAGCGGGGGGCCGCACAGATACGCAGTATTTT. Its protein is CATSLAGGRTDTQYF.